Below are 10 T cell receptor beta chains sequenced from a single sample in a study of tumor and adjacent non-tumor tissue in lung cancer. TCRbeta libraries were built with three rounds of nested PCR, modified from ARM-PCR. Via MiXCR, TCRdb re-called the multiplex PCR reads, giving one row per CDR3 protein. Of approximately 120,000 distinct CDR3 sequences in the sample, more than 60% were seen once. No cell sorting was done before RNA was extracted from the tissue. The sequencing sample was made of lung tumor tissue. The source of these receptors is an older woman with non-small cell lung cancer.

With respect to this clonotype: This could be a read error, since a much larger clone is one nucleotide away. CDR3 nucleotides: TGTGCCAGCGGCTTGGGGCTAGCGGGAGGTCGTGAGCAGTTCTTC. Protein sequence: CASGLGLAGGREQFF. The rearrangement links TRBV6-5 to TRBJ2-1; TRBD2 matches 11 bases. This CDR3 has 15 residues. The junction had 12 bases not matched to a gene; V was cut back by 8 bases and J by 9 bases. Germline V gene lookup returns CDR1 MNHEY and CDR2 SVGAGI.

For this clonotype: This clone may be a read error of a much larger clone one base away. V and J are TRBV20-1 and TRBJ2-2, with TRBD2 identical over 9 bases. The CDR3 has 16 amino acids. CDR1 and CDR2 from the germline V gene are DFQATT and SNEGSKA (reference sequence). CDR3 residues: CGASFGGGAVTGELFF. The CDR3 DNA is TGCGGTGCTAGTTTTGGCGGGGGGGCCGTCACCGGGGAGCTGTTTTTT.

On this clonotype: The junction and the germline gene differ at one end; a read error may be behind it. The CDR3 reads CSATSTWDTGTQYF. The DNA for the CDR3 is TGCAGTGCTACATCCACTTGGGATACAGGTACGCAGTATTTT. The gene calls are TRBV20-1 and TRBJ2-3; D is perhaps TRBD1 (5 bases). This CDR3 is 14 amino acids long. Germline V CDR1 and CDR2: DFQATT, SNEGSKA (reference sequence).

In its sample, this clonotype was seen a few times. V usage is TRBV28 and J usage is TRBJ2-7; 8 nucleotides line up with TRBD1. CDR1 MDHEN and CDR2 SYDVKM come from the germline V gene. The V segment lost 10 bases and the J segment 5 bases; nucleotides outside the gene matches: 13. This CDR3 has 14 amino acids. The CDR3, as DNA: TGTGCCACCCGGACAGGGATTAGTAAGGACGAGCAGTACTTC. Protein product: CATRTGISKDEQYF.

As to this clonotype: Mismatch with germline at one junction end may stem from a read error. The chain recombines TRBV7-8 with TRBJ1-2; TRBD1 matches at 8 bases. The CDR3 runs 15 residues. Looked up from germline, CDR1 is SGHVS and CDR2 is FQNEAQ. The CDR3 reads CASTLGTGGIYGYTF. CDR3 nucleotides: TGTGCCAGCACCCTAGGGACAGGAGGAATCTATGGCTACACATTC.

About this clonotype: One end of the junction fails to match germline, which may point to a read error. The chain employs TRBV11-1 and TRBJ1-1; D uncertain. The germline gives CDR1 SGHAT, CDR2 FQDESV (reference sequence). The CDR3 is 14 residues long. The CDR3 coding sequence is TGCGACACGAAGCAGAGGTTCGTGGACACTGAAGCTTTCTTT. Translation: CDTKQRFVDTEAFF.

As to this clonotype: A much larger clone lies a single base off, so this may be a read error. The chain combines TRBV5-4 with TRBJ1-2, with D possibly matching TRBD1 (6 bases). V lost 4 bases, J lost 4 bases, and 17 bases lay in between. The CDR3 covers 15 residues. Looked up from germline, CDR1 is SGHNT and CDR2 is YYREEE (reference sequence). The CDR3 coding sequence is TGTGCCAGCAGCCAACAACAGGGAGGTTGCTATGGCTACACCTTC. This codes for CASSQQQGGCYGYTF.

Worth noting for this clonotype: This clone may be a read error of a much larger clone one base away. This chain joins TRBV7-2 and TRBJ2-7; 12 positions match TRBD2. The CDR3 totals 15 residues. In germline, CDR1 is SGHTA, CDR2 FQGNSA. CDR3 coding DNA: TGTGTCAGCAGGTCGGGACTAGCGGGCTCCTACGAGCAGTACTTC. Its protein product is CVSRSGLAGSYEQYF.

For this clonotype: At one boundary the junction diverges from the germline segment, which might be a read error. In DNA form, the CDR3 reads TGCAGTGCTCAACCCGATGACGGTCAGCACCAGGATTTT. It specifies CSAQPDDGQHQDF. This rearrangement joins TRBV20-1 to TRBJ1-5; no clear D gene. The CDR3 runs 13 residues. The germline V gene encodes CDR1 DFQATT and CDR2 SNEGSKA (reference sequence).

The V call is TRBV5-6, the J call TRBJ2-3, with a possible D match to TRBD1 (8 bases). The CDR3 runs 14 residues. Germline CDR1 is SGHDT and CDR2 is YYEEEE. Trimming shortened V by 6 bases and J by 6 bases, and 17 bases separated the two germline ends. The CDR3 loop is CASIPGQGGDTQYF. CDR3 DNA sequence: TGTGCCAGCATCCCCGGACAGGGAGGGGATACGCAGTATTTT.